The 20 T cell receptor beta chains reported below all come from one sample, sequenced in a study of shared clonotypes between healthy human individuals. Sequenced by immunoSEQ multiplex PCR; TCRdb stores in-frame clones only, minus some. The table shows 2 million to 3 million clones, with about 92% occurring only once. Sequences were obtained from naive CD4+ T cells sorted from blood. Subset in this sample: CD45RA+ positively selected. These receptors were taken from a man younger than 30 in good health.

Details on this clone: Distinct nucleotide sequences in the sample also encode this CDR3. CDR3 coding DNA: TGTGCCAGCAGCTTACGGACAGGGGGTTCACCCCTCCACTTT. It yields the protein CASSLRTGGSPLHF. The rearrangement joins TRBV5-4 to TRBJ1-6, with 10 bases lining up with TRBD1. Germline CDR1 reads SGHNT; CDR2 reads YYREEE (reference sequence). This CDR3 has 14 residues. V shed 2 bases and J 9 bases; nucleotides not matched to a gene: 2.

The chain couples TRBV30 to TRBJ1-1; D not certain. Germline-derived CDR1 and CDR2 are GTSNPN and SVGIG (reference sequence). The CDR3 contains 14 residues. V lost 4 bases, J lost 4 bases, and 16 bases lay in between. DNA for the CDR3: TGTGCCTGGACCCCCGGCGGGTCGGGCACTGAAGCTTTCTTT. This encodes CAWTPGGSGTEAFF.

The chain combines TRBV5-1 with TRBJ2-7; no definite D call. V was cut by 5 bases and J by 2 bases, with 8 bases left in between. The CDR3 is 12 amino acids. Germline V gene sequence: CDR1 SGHRS, CDR2 YFSETQ. CDR3 DNA: TGCGCCAGCAGGGCAGGAGCCTACGAGCAGTACTTC. Amino acid sequence: CASRAGAYEQYF.

The V gene is TRBV7-9, the J gene TRBJ1-1; D not resolved. This CDR3 is built from 9 residues. V was trimmed by 6 bases and J by 10 bases, leaving 6 bases between them. CDR1 SEHNR and CDR2 FQNEAQ come from the germline V gene (reference sequence). The CDR3 DNA reads as TGTGCCAGCAGGCCCGCAGCTTTCTTT. It codes for CASRPAAFF.

CDR3 sequence reads: CASSYAGEGELFF. The CDR3 region has the DNA TGCGCCAGCAGCTACGCGGGGGAGGGGGAGCTGTTTTTT. V is TRBV5-1 and J is TRBJ2-2; TRBD2 aligns across 7 bases. Germline V lookup: CDR1 SGHRS, CDR2 YFSETQ. J lost 8 bases, V lost 3 bases, and 4 bases had no gene match. The CDR3 runs to 13 residues.

This clone was found once. DNA for the CDR3: TGTGCCAGCAGTCCTACCACGGGGGGTCGGGAAAAACTGTTTTTT. Its protein product is CASSPTTGGREKLFF. The V and J genes are TRBV6-6 and TRBJ1-4; tentative D call: TRBD1 (5 bases). V shed 5 bases and J shed 8 bases, with 18 bases lying between them. CDR1 and CDR2 from the germline V gene are MNHNY and SVGAGI (reference sequence). The CDR3 loop spans 15 amino acids.

The chain combines TRBV6-1 with TRBJ1-2, with D uncertain. Germline values: CDR1 MNHNS, CDR2 SASEGT. CDR3 length equals 14 residues. V was clipped by 2 bases and J by 8 bases, with 15 bases between them. CDR3: CASSEMGMGSGYTF. In DNA, the CDR3 is TGTGCCAGCAGTGAAATGGGTATGGGTTCCGGCTACACCTTC.

This chain links TRBV6-1 with TRBJ1-2; TRBD1 matches 7 bases. The CDR3 is 15 residues long. V lost 6 bases and J lost 3; bases outside the gene matches: 10. Germline values: CDR1 MNHNS, CDR2 SASEGT. The CDR3: CASSAETGFYYGYTF. In DNA, the CDR3 is TGTGCCAGCAGCGCCGAGACAGGGTTTTACTATGGCTACACCTTC.

The chain couples TRBV6-5 to TRBJ1-1; no definite D call. The CDR3 extends over 12 amino acids. V was pared by 7 bases and J by 7 bases, with 13 bases between. Germline lookup yields CDR1 MNHEY and CDR2 SVGAGI. The CDR3: CASTSPPSEAFF. CDR3 coding DNA: TGTGCCAGCACATCCCCCCCGAGTGAAGCTTTCTTT.

This clone was counted a single time. The V and J genes are TRBV18 and TRBJ1-1; TRBD1 agrees at 8 bases. This CDR3 comprises 15 residues. V was pared by 5 bases and J by 4 bases, with 9 bases of the junction left unmatched. Germline loops: CDR1 KGHSH, CDR2 LQKENI. CDR3 sequence reads: CASSFATGVATEAFF. As DNA, the CDR3 is TGTGCCAGCTCATTCGCGACAGGGGTGGCCACTGAAGCTTTCTTT.

V gene TRBV10-3 combines with J gene TRBJ2-1; D gene uncertain. V was cut by 6 bases and J by 5 bases, with 8 bases left in between. The CDR3 length is 12 residues. Per germline, CDR1 ENHRY and CDR2 SYGVKD. As DNA, the CDR3 is TGTGCCATCAGCCTTAAGGACAATGAGCAGTTCTTC. Protein product: CAISLKDNEQFF.

J is TRBJ2-5 and V is TRBV7-2; D possibly corresponds to TRBD2 (5 bases). The length of the CDR3 is 14 residues. Between the trimmed V and J ends, which lost 3 bases and 9 bases, there was a span of 17 bases. In germline, CDR1 is SGHTA, CDR2 FQGNSA. The CDR3: CASSLRLSTGAQYF. For the CDR3, the DNA is TGTGCCAGCAGCTTGCGGCTCTCCACCGGGGCCCAGTACTTC. Full variable domain (outside the CDR3, taken from reference TRBV7-2 and TRBJ2-5): GAGVSQSPSNKVTEKGKDVELRCDPISGHTALYWYRQSLGQGLEFLIYFQGNSAPDKSGLPSDRFSAERTGGSVSTLTIQRTQQEDSAVYLCASSLRLSTGAQYFGPGTRLLVL.

Worth noting for this clone: This sample also contains other DNA sequences that code for the same CDR3. The chain links TRBV18 to TRBJ2-5, with D possibly TRBD2 on 5 matching bases. V lost 3 bases and J lost 5, with 7 bases in between. Germline loops: CDR1 KGHSH, CDR2 LQKENI. This CDR3 comprises 12 residues. The CDR3 nucleotides read TGTGCCAGCTCACCCCGAGGGGAGACCCAGTACTTC. It yields the protein CASSPRGETQYF.

The chain couples TRBV28 to TRBJ2-7; the D gene is possibly TRBD1 (6 bases). The CDR3 consists of 16 residues. V was trimmed by 5 bases and J by 2 bases, leaving 19 bases between them. The germline gives CDR1 MDHEN, CDR2 SYDVKM. In DNA form, the CDR3 reads TGTGCCAGCAGTAACTCCCGGACAGTGGAGGCCTACGAGCAGTACTTC. This sequence encodes CASSNSRTVEAYEQYF.

The chain is built from TRBV28 and TRBJ1-2, with TRBD1 as a possible D gene (5 bases). The CDR3 sequence is 13 residues long. V was trimmed by 9 bases and J by 6 bases, leaving 17 bases between them. The germline gives CDR1 MDHEN, CDR2 SYDVKM. Here the CDR3 reads CASTSGTFDGYTF. CDR3 sequence (DNA): TGTGCCAGTACCTCAGGGACCTTCGATGGCTACACCTTC.

On this clone itself: Different DNA sequences within this sample yield the same CDR3. V and J are TRBV19 and TRBJ1-2; perhaps TRBD1 as D (5 bases). The CDR3 spans 13 residues. The V and J ends lost 5 bases and 4 bases respectively, with 11 bases between them. From germline, CDR1 is LNHDA and CDR2 SQIVND (reference sequence). This chain's CDR3 is CASSPGTGYGYTF. The CDR3 nucleotides are TGTGCCAGTAGTCCCGGGACCGGCTATGGCTACACCTTC.

This clone was detected once. V is TRBV5-1 and J is TRBJ1-4, with D uncertain. Germline loops: CDR1 SGHRS, CDR2 YFSETQ. The CDR3 spans 15 residues. V lost 5 bases to trimming and J lost 6 bases, with 17 bases between them. CDR3 DNA: TGCGCCAGCAGATTTGGATACCAGAAGGATGAAAAACTGTTTTTT. Translation gives CASRFGYQKDEKLFF.

The gene calls are TRBV9 and TRBJ2-3; 9 bases fit TRBD1. V dropped 0 bases and J dropped 3; count of bases not matched to a gene: 5. Per the germline V gene, CDR1 is SGDLS and CDR2 is YYNGEE. This CDR3 is 16 amino acids long. For the CDR3, the DNA is TGTGCCAGCAGCGTAGAAGGGGACAGGGTAACAGATACGCAGTATTTT. This sequence encodes CASSVEGDRVTDTQYF.

The sample holds a few counts of this clone. The chain employs TRBV21-1 and TRBJ1-5. TRBV21-1 is annotated as a pseudogene. The CDR3 sequence is 16 residues long. This CDR3 is CASSPSPGSGRWPQHF. The DNA for the CDR3 is TGTGCCAGCAGCCCCTCGCCGGGGTCGGGCCGTTGGCCCCAGCATTTT.

This clone is a singleton in its sample. This chain links TRBV4-1 with TRBJ2-7, with a weak D call TRBD1 (6 bases). This CDR3 has 15 residues. V was pared by 3 bases and J by 2 bases, with 14 bases between. In germline, CDR1 is MGHRA, CDR2 YSYEKL. CDR3: CASSHPGGLAYEQYF. CDR3 DNA sequence: TGCGCCAGCAGCCACCCTGGGGGCCTGGCCTACGAGCAGTACTTC.